These 26 T cell receptor beta chains were sequenced from one sample in a study of blood T cell repertoires in COVID-19. The method was immunoSEQ multiplex PCR; TCRdb's version includes in-frame clones alone and lacks a portion of them. The data contain 150,000 or so clones, 90% to 95% of them singletons. The sequenced sample was peripheral blood. These receptors originate from a man over 45 with acute or convalescent COVID-19.

The rearrangement links TRBV2 to TRBJ2-5, with 8 bases matching TRBD2. With 5 bases clipped from V and 2 bases from J, the junction kept 10 bases outside the gene matches. Germline assignment: CDR1 SNHLY and CDR2 FYNNEI. This CDR3 spans 16 amino acids. CDR3: CASSRSSGWAQETQYF. The CDR3 DNA is TGTGCCAGCAGTCGCTCTAGCGGGTGGGCTCAAGAGACCCAGTACTTC.

The chain joins TRBV20-1 to TRBJ2-5; tentatively, D is TRBD1 (6 bases). This CDR3 is built from 11 residues. Germline loops: CDR1 DFQATT, CDR2 SNEGSKA (reference sequence). DNA for the CDR3: TGCAGGCTGGGACACAGGGAGACCCAGTACTTC. Translated: CRLGHRETQYF.

The V call is TRBV5-6, the J call TRBJ2-1; D is possibly TRBD2 (5 bases). The length of the CDR3 is 14 residues. Trimming pared 4 bases from V and 2 bases from J, leaving 10 bases between. CDR1 and CDR2 (germline): SGHDT, YYEEEE. The CDR3 coding sequence is TGTGCCAGCAGCCATACTAGAACCTACAATGAGCAGTTCTTC. Its translation is CASSHTRTYNEQFF.

This clone was seen only once. This rearrangement joins TRBV25-1 to TRBJ1-2; 7 nucleotides align to TRBD1. The CDR3 has 14 amino acids. Germline lookup yields CDR1 MGHDK and CDR2 SYGVNS. The junction had 9 bases not matched to a gene; V was cut back by 7 bases and J by 4 bases. The CDR3 loop reads CASKVGDSSYGYTF. The CDR3 nucleotides read TGTGCCAGCAAGGTGGGGGACAGTTCCTATGGCTACACCTTC.

The rearrangement uses TRBV7-6 and TRBJ1-4; D uncertain. CDR1 and CDR2 (germline): SGHVS, FNYEAQ. This CDR3 has 16 amino acids. V lost 5 bases to trimming and J lost 6 bases, with 19 bases between them. The CDR3 DNA reads as TGTGCCAGCAGCCCCCGGTTCGGGAAAGTCGATGAAAAACTGTTTTTT. Protein: CASSPRFGKVDEKLFF.

The chain carries TRBV6-6 and TRBJ2-7, with D tentatively TRBD1 (6 bases). This CDR3 has 14 amino acids. The V gene's germline CDR1 is MNHNY and CDR2 SVGAGI (reference sequence). The V end lost 7 bases, the J end lost 2 bases, and 15 bases lay between the germline ends. DNA of the CDR3: TGTGCCAGCACCCTTACAGGGTCCCCCTACGAGCAGTACTTC. Its protein product is CASTLTGSPYEQYF.

The chain couples TRBV28 to TRBJ2-3, with TRBD1 as a possible D gene (6 bases). V was shortened by 7 bases and J by 1 base, with 18 bases between the two germline ends. The CDR3 is made up of 16 amino acids. Germline-derived CDR1 and CDR2 are MDHEN and SYDVKM. The DNA of the CDR3 is TGTGCCAGCAAATCCGGCGAGGGGGTGGGCACAGATACGCAGTATTTT. This encodes CASKSGEGVGTDTQYF.

The rearrangement uses TRBV5-1 and TRBJ1-1; D remains ambiguous. Deletions cut 0 bases from V and 4 bases from J, with 13 bases between. Germline CDR1 SGHRS, CDR2 YFSETQ. The CDR3 is 15 amino acids. CDR3 in DNA: TGCGCCAGCAGCTTGGGCCAACTAAGTGCCACTGAAGCTTTCTTT. It translates to CASSLGQLSATEAFF.

The J gene is TRBJ2-1, the V gene TRBV9, with 12 bases matching TRBD2. The CDR3 length is 17 residues. With 2 bases clipped from V and 4 bases from J, the junction kept 7 bases outside the gene matches. Germline CDR1 SGDLS, CDR2 YYNGEE. The CDR3: CASSVSGTSGQYNEQFF. In DNA form, the CDR3 reads TGTGCCAGCAGCGTGTCCGGGACTAGCGGGCAATACAATGAGCAGTTCTTC.

The V and J genes are TRBV3-1 (or the pseudogene TRBV3-2) and TRBJ1-6; D possibly corresponds to TRBD1 (5 bases). Trimming pared 7 bases from V and 3 bases from J, leaving 10 bases between. This CDR3 is built from 14 residues. CDR1 and CDR2 (germline): LGHDT, YNNKEL (reference sequence). The CDR3 region has the DNA TGTGCCAGCAAAGGGGTCAACTATAATTCACCCCTCCACTTT. It yields the protein CASKGVNYNSPLHF.

This clone has a single count. This sequence joins TRBV5-8 and TRBJ1-1; D uncertain. Deletions cut 1 base from V and 4 bases from J, with 5 bases between. CDR1 is SGHTS and CDR2 is YDEGEE in the germline V gene. This CDR3 has 12 residues. DNA for the CDR3: TGTGCCAGCAGCTTGCGGGGCACTGAAGCTTTCTTT. Translated: CASSLRGTEAFF.

The chain joins TRBV19 to TRBJ1-6; a weak D match, TRBD1 (5 bases). V was pared by 3 bases and J by 7 bases, with 13 bases between. The CDR3 is 15 amino acids. CDR1 is LNHDA, CDR2 SQIVND, per germline (reference sequence). The CDR3 protein is CASSMARQLNSPLHF. The CDR3 coding sequence is TGTGCCAGTAGTATGGCTCGACAGCTAAATTCACCCCTCCACTTT.

V usage is TRBV28 and J usage is TRBJ2-1; 7 bases agree with TRBD1. Germline V gene data show CDR1 as MDHEN and CDR2 as SYDVKM. J was trimmed by 6 bases and V by 5 bases; bases with no gene match: 4. CDR3 length: 13 residues. The CDR3: CASSDTGANEQFF. As DNA, the CDR3 is TGTGCCAGCAGTGATACAGGGGCCAATGAGCAGTTCTTC.

This chain joins TRBV4-2 and TRBJ2-2; 9 bases map to TRBD2. Losses at the gene ends were 4 bases for V and 6 bases for J; bases not matched to a gene: 3. CDR3 size: 14 residues. Per germline, CDR1 LGHNA and CDR2 YNFKEQ. The CDR3 is CASSLRTSAGELFF. CDR3 DNA: TGTGCCAGCAGCCTACGGACTAGCGCCGGGGAGCTGTTTTTT.

This chain links TRBV7-9 with TRBJ1-5, with D perhaps TRBD1 (5 bases). V lost 4 bases, J lost 4 bases, and 11 bases lay in between. This CDR3 spans 14 amino acids. The germline CDR1 and CDR2 sequences are SEHNR and FQNEAQ (reference sequence). This CDR3 reads CASSWGDPNQPQHF. CDR3 nucleotide sequence: TGTGCCAGCAGCTGGGGGGACCCAAATCAGCCCCAGCATTTT. Based on the CDR3 plus reference TRBV7-9 and TRBJ1-5, the full variable domain is DTGVSQNPRHKITKRGQNVTFRCDPISEHNRLYWYRQTLGQGPEFLTYFQNEAQLEKSRLLSDRFSAERPKGSFSTLEIQRTEQGDSAMYLCASSWGDPNQPQHFGDGTRLSIL.

V and J are TRBV5-1 and TRBJ2-2; 7 bases agree with TRBD1. CDR1 SGHRS and CDR2 YFSETQ come from the germline V gene. V shed 5 bases, J shed 5 bases, and the junction held 6 bases outside the gene matches. The CDR3 is 14 residues long. CDR3 nucleotides: TGCGCCAGCAGTAGACAGGGAAGGACCGGGGAGCTGTTTTTT. Its translation is CASSRQGRTGELFF.

The gene calls are TRBV28 and TRBJ1-6, with 9 bases fitting TRBD1. This CDR3 comprises 19 residues. Looked up from germline, CDR1 is MDHEN and CDR2 is SYDVKM. V trimming: 3 bases; J trimming: 1 base; junction bases outside the gene matches: 10. CDR3 in DNA: TGTGCCAGCAGTTTCCCGACAGGGGGGAGCGGTTCCTATAATTCACCCCTCCACTTT. Its protein product is CASSFPTGGSGSYNSPLHF.

The V gene is TRBV3-1 (or the pseudogene TRBV3-2), the J gene TRBJ2-7; D might be TRBD1 (5 bases). V was trimmed by 7 bases and J by 3 bases, leaving 13 bases between them. CDR1 LGHDT and CDR2 YNNKEL come from the germline V gene (reference sequence). The CDR3 length is 13 residues. CDR3 amino acids: CASNKKGDYEQYF. The CDR3, as DNA: TGTGCCAGCAACAAAAAAGGGGACTACGAGCAGTACTTC.

Note on this clone: At one end the junction does not follow the germline gene, possibly because of a read error. This chain links TRBV7-7 with TRBJ1-3; D is possibly TRBD1 (6 bases). Germline lookup yields CDR1 SSHAT and CDR2 FNYEAQ (reference sequence). The CDR3 is 18 amino acids. CDR3 coding DNA: TGTGCTAGCAGCCCCGCCTACAGGGTGAGAAACTCTGGAAACACCATATATTTT. As protein: CASSPAYRVRNSGNTIYF.

This chain connects TRBV19 to TRBJ2-2; a possible D gene is TRBD1 (6 bases). Germline CDR1 and CDR2: LNHDA and SQIVND (reference sequence). This CDR3 is built from 17 residues. With 2 bases removed from V and 3 bases from J, the gap between germline ends came to 16 bases. The CDR3 region has the DNA TGTGCCAGTAGTATAATTATCCTGGGGGCAGACACCGGGGAGCTGTTTTTT. This translates into CASSIIILGADTGELFF.

The chain joins TRBV19 to TRBJ2-5, with D tentatively TRBD2 (6 bases). V was trimmed by 5 bases and J by 3 bases, leaving 10 bases between them. In germline, CDR1 is LNHDA, CDR2 SQIVND (reference sequence). The CDR3 spans 13 residues. Here the CDR3 DNA reads TGTGCCAGTAGTGGGCTAGCGAAAGAGACCCAGTACTTC. It yields the protein CASSGLAKETQYF.

This clone was counted a few times. This chain uses TRBV6-5 with TRBJ1-1; D might be TRBD1 (5 bases). CDR1 and CDR2 (germline): MNHEY, SVGAGI. V lost 0 bases to trimming and J lost 1 base, with 9 bases between them. The CDR3 is made up of 15 amino acids. The CDR3 sequence: CASSYSGRTNTEAFF. DNA for the CDR3: TGTGCCAGCAGTTACTCGGGGCGGACGAACACTGAAGCTTTCTTT.

This clone occurred once. The chain carries TRBV7-2 and TRBJ2-7, with a tentative D call TRBD1 (5 bases). Deletions cut 1 base from V and 0 bases from J, with 10 bases between. In germline, CDR1 is SGHTA, CDR2 FQGNSA. This CDR3 contains 15 residues. The CDR3 sequence is CASSLGGQSSYEQYF. CDR3 coding DNA: TGTGCCAGCAGCTTAGGGGGCCAAAGCTCCTACGAGCAGTACTTC.

This clone appeared a few times. The rearrangement joins TRBV14 to TRBJ1-4; D is unclear. Trimming took 1 base from V and 7 from J, leaving 7 bases between them. The CDR3 spans 13 residues. Germline V gives CDR1 SGHDN, CDR2 FVKESK. As DNA, the CDR3 is TGTGCCAGCAGCCAAGGGGGAGGTGAAAAACTGTTTTTT. Translating gives CASSQGGGEKLFF.

J is TRBJ2-3 and V is TRBV28; weak D call: TRBD1 (6 bases). This CDR3 is 12 amino acids long. The germline gives CDR1 MDHEN, CDR2 SYDVKM. Trimming left V 6 bases short and J 4 bases short, with 8 bases between. The CDR3 spells CASRGGSDTQYF. CDR3 sequence (DNA): TGTGCCAGCAGAGGGGGTTCAGATACGCAGTATTTT. The full variable domain, completed using reference TRBV28 and TRBJ2-3, is DVKVTQSSRYLVKRTGEKVFLECVQDMDHENMFWYRQDPGLGLRLIYFSYDVKMKEKGDIPEGYSVSREKKERFSLILESASTNQTSMYLCASRGGSDTQYFGPGTRLTVL.

J is TRBJ1-5 and V is TRBV27, with unresolved D. This CDR3 contains 14 residues. V lost 6 bases, J lost 2 bases, and 11 bases lay in between. CDR1 and CDR2 (germline): MNHEY, SMNVEV (reference sequence). CDR3 region: CASSSGWGNQPQHF. The CDR3 DNA is TGTGCCAGCAGCTCCGGGTGGGGCAATCAGCCCCAGCATTTT.